This TCR beta chain stems from a study of T cell repertoires in cytomegalovirus infection. This clonotype was detected many times. The length of the CDR3 is 16 residues. CDR1 is MNHNS and CDR2 is SASEGT in the germline V gene. V was shortened by 2 bases and J by 0 bases, with 12 bases between the two germline ends. Each CDR3 protein is one row after TCRdb ran MiXCR on the reads. The sample lists 250,000 to 300,000 distinct CDR3 sequences; 8% to 9.5% were seen once. The receptor comes from a human donor in good health (CMV status not recorded). Some clones in this sample may be carry-over from other donors' samples. The chain carries TRBV6-1 and TRBJ2-3, with D maybe TRBD2 (5 bases). Sequencing was carried out using PBMCs. The chain's CDR3 is CASSEPVATSTDTQYF. The CDR3 nucleotides read TGTGCCAGCAGTGAACCTGTAGCGACCAGCACAGATACGCAGTATTTT.